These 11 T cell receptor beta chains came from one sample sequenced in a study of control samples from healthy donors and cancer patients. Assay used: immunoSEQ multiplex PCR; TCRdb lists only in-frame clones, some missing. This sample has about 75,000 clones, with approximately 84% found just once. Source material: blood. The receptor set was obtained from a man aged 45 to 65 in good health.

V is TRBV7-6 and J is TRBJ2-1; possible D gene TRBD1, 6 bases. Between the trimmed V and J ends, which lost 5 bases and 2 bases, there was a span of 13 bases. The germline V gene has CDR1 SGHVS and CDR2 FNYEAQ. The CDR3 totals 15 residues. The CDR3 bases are TGTGCCAGCAGCGTACAGGGCGGAACCTACAATGAGCAGTTCTTC. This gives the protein CASSVQGGTYNEQFF.

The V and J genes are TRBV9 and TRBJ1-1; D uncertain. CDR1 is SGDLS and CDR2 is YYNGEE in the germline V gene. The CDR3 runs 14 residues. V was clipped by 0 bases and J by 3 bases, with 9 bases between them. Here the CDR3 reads CASSVGPVDTEAFF. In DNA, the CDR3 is TGTGCCAGCAGCGTAGGTCCGGTCGACACTGAAGCTTTCTTT.

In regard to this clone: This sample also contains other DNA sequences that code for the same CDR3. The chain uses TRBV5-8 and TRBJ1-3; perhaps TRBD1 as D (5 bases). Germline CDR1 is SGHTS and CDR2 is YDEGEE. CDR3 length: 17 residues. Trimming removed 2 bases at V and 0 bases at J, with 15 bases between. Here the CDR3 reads CASSFGGSSPSGNTIYF. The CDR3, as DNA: TGTGCCAGCAGCTTCGGGGGGTCATCCCCCTCTGGAAACACCATATATTTT.

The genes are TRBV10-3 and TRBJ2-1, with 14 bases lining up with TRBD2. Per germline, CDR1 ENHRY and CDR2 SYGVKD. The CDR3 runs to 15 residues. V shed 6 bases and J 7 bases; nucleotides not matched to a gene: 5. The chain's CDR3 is CAISRTSGRSNEQFF. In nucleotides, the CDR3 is TGTGCCATCAGCCGGACTAGCGGGAGGTCGAATGAGCAGTTCTTC.

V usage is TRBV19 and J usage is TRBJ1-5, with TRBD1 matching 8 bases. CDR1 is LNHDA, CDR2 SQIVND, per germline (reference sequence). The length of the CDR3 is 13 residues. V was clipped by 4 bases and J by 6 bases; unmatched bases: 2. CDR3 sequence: CASSTTGAQPQHF. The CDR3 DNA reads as TGTGCCAGTAGTACGACAGGGGCTCAGCCCCAGCATTTT.

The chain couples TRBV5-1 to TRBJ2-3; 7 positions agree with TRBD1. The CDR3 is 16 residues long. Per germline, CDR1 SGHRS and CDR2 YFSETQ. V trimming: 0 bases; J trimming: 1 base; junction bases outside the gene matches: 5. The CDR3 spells CASSLAPGTGTDTQYF. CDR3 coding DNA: TGCGCCAGCAGCTTGGCTCCCGGGACAGGCACAGATACGCAGTATTTT.

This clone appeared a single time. The CDR3 spells CASSLETSGSYEQYF. The CDR3 DNA follows: TGTGCCAGCAGCTTAGAGACTAGCGGGAGCTACGAGCAGTACTTC. The chain couples TRBV7-6 to TRBJ2-7; 12 bases are a match to TRBD2. Germline V CDR1 and CDR2: SGHVS, FNYEAQ. V was clipped by 1 base and J by 3 bases; unmatched bases: 1. This CDR3 has 15 residues.

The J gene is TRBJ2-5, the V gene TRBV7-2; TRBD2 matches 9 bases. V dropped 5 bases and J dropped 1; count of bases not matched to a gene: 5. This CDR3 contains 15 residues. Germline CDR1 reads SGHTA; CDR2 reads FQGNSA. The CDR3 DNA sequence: TGTGCCAGCAGCATTAGCGGGAGACCCCAAGAGACCCAGTACTTC. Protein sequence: CASSISGRPQETQYF.

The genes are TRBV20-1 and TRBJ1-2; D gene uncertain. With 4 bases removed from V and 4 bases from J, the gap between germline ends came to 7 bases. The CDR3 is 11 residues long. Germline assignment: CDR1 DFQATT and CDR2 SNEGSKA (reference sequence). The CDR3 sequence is CSAMKAYGYTF. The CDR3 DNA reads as TGCAGTGCTATGAAGGCCTATGGCTACACCTTC.

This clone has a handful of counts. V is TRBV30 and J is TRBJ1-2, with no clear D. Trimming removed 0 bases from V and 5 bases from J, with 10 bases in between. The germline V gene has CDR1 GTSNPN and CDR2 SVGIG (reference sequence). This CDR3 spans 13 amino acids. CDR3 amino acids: CAWSVERDYGYTF. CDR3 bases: TGTGCCTGGAGTGTAGAGCGGGATTATGGCTACACCTTC.

The CDR3: CATSDTSGRTDNEQFF. DNA of the CDR3: TGTGCCACCAGTGACACTAGCGGGAGGACCGACAATGAGCAGTTCTTC. This chain uses TRBV24-1 with TRBJ2-1, with 12 bases that match TRBD2. CDR1 and CDR2 (germline): KGHDR, SFDVKD. The CDR3 loop spans 16 amino acids. V dropped 4 bases and J dropped 5; count of bases not matched to a gene: 5.